The 5 T cell receptor beta chains reported below all come from one sample, sequenced in a study of blood T cell repertoires in COVID-19. TCRdb's table, derived via immunoSEQ multiplex PCR, lists solely in-frame clones and lacks some. The sample records over 200,000 clones, 83% being singletons. Sequencing used peripheral blood. The receptors were gathered from a man at least 80 years old with acute or convalescent COVID-19.

This chain joins TRBV7-2 and TRBJ2-3; TRBD2 aligns across 7 bases. The V segment lost 1 base and the J segment 0 bases; nucleotides outside the gene matches: 4. The CDR3 contains 16 residues. Germline V lookup: CDR1 SGHTA, CDR2 FQGNSA. The CDR3 here is CASSLVGGGSTDTQYF. The CDR3 bases are TGTGCCAGCAGCTTAGTGGGCGGGGGAAGCACAGATACGCAGTATTTT.

This rearrangement joins TRBV18 to TRBJ2-1; 7 nucleotides agree with TRBD2. Trimming removed 4 bases from V and 5 bases from J; junction bases left unmatched: 5. The CDR3 contains 14 residues. In germline, CDR1 is KGHSH, CDR2 LQKENI. CDR3 sequence: CASSLGTTHNEQFF. Here the CDR3 DNA reads TGTGCCAGCTCACTTGGGACTACCCACAATGAGCAGTTCTTC.

The genes are TRBV7-9 and TRBJ2-3; 10 bases are shared with TRBD2. The CDR3 length is 15 residues. Germline loops: CDR1 SEHNR, CDR2 FQNEAQ (reference sequence). The J segment lost 5 bases and the V segment lost 2 bases, leaving 4 bases of the junction unmatched. Written as DNA, the CDR3 is TGTGCCAGCAGCTTAACGGGACTAGCGTTAGATACGCAGTATTTT. Translation: CASSLTGLALDTQYF.

The chain links TRBV5-1 to TRBJ1-1; 9 positions match TRBD1. The CDR3 sequence is 15 residues long. Germline V gene lookup returns CDR1 SGHRS and CDR2 YFSETQ. Trimming took 3 bases from V and 1 from J; bases not matched to a gene: 4. The CDR3 reads CASSYQQGANTEAFF. Written as DNA, the CDR3 is TGCGCCAGCAGCTATCAACAGGGGGCGAACACTGAAGCTTTCTTT.

V is TRBV15 and J is TRBJ1-2, with D perhaps matching TRBD1 (5 bases). The V gene's germline CDR1 is LNHNV and CDR2 YYDKDF (reference sequence). V was cut by 8 bases and J by 3 bases, with 10 bases left in between. There are 12 residues in the CDR3. The CDR3 DNA follows: TGTGCCACCTCGACAGATCACTATGGCTACACCTTC. Its protein product is CATSTDHYGYTF.